The 29 T cell receptor beta chains reported below all come from one sample, sequenced in a study of cytomegalovirus exposure and HLA in healthy donors. With 60 Vbeta and 13 Jbeta primers, the PCR was carried out. The assay was immunoSEQ multiplex PCR, and TCRdb's table has in-frame clones only and misses some. The sample contains roughly 60,000 clones, roughly 83% of which appear only once. The sample was PBMCs. The receptors come from a man aged 30-40 years in good health and CMV-seronegative.

The chain links TRBV9 to TRBJ1-4; 10 nucleotides agree with TRBD1. J gave up 8 bases and V 4 bases, and 8 bases lay outside the gene matches. CDR3 size: 15 residues. Looked up from germline, CDR1 is SGDLS and CDR2 is YYNGEE. CDR3 region: CASSPGQGEGEKLFF. CDR3 in DNA: TGTGCCAGCAGCCCCGGACAGGGGGAGGGGGAAAAACTGTTTTTT.

J is TRBJ2-7 and V is TRBV19, with D perhaps TRBD1 (5 bases). V lost 6 bases and J 3 bases, leaving 12 bases between the germline ends. The germline V gene encodes CDR1 LNHDA and CDR2 SQIVND (reference sequence). The CDR3 contains 13 residues. CDR3: CASRPDSRYEQYF. The CDR3 DNA follows: TGTGCCAGTAGACCCGACAGCCGCTACGAGCAGTACTTC. Based on the CDR3 plus reference TRBV19 and TRBJ2-7, the full variable domain is DGGITQSPKYLFRKEGQNVTLSCEQNLNHDAMYWYRQDPGQGLRLIYYSQIVNDFQKGDIAEGYSVSREKKESFPLTVTSAQKNPTAFYLCASRPDSRYEQYFGPGTRLTVT.

This chain uses TRBV27 with TRBJ1-6; a weak D match, TRBD1 (6 bases). Germline CDR1 and CDR2: MNHEY and SMNVEV (reference sequence). The CDR3 is 15 amino acids. V was shortened by 4 bases and J by 10 bases, with 17 bases between the two germline ends. CDR3 in amino acids: CASSYDRIRDSPLHF. CDR3 coding DNA: TGTGCCAGCAGTTATGACAGGATTCGAGACTCACCCCTCCACTTT.

The V and J genes are TRBV5-1 and TRBJ1-1, with a tentative D call TRBD1 (5 bases). Trimming removed 1 base from V and 0 bases from J, with 13 bases in between. This CDR3 is 16 amino acids long. Germline CDR1 SGHRS, CDR2 YFSETQ. The CDR3 reads CASSLKGRLMNTEAFF. For the CDR3, the DNA is TGCGCCAGCAGCTTGAAGGGGCGGCTGATGAACACTGAAGCTTTCTTT.

With respect to this clone: The junction and the germline gene differ at one end; a read error may be behind it. CDR3 DNA: TGTGCCATCAGTGAGTCAGGCGGGAGGTATTACAATGAGCAGTTCTTC. Translation: CAISESGGRYYNEQFF. The chain is built from TRBV6-1 and TRBJ2-1; 8 nucleotides line up with TRBD2. This CDR3 has 16 amino acids. The germline gives CDR1 MNHNS, CDR2 SASEGT.

The chain is built from TRBV5-5 and TRBJ1-1, with 8 positions matching TRBD1. The J segment lost 5 bases and the V segment lost 1 base, leaving 4 bases of the junction unmatched. Germline lookup yields CDR1 SGHKS and CDR2 YYEKEE (reference sequence). The CDR3 has 14 residues. CDR3 in amino acids: CASSLSQGATEAFF. As DNA, the CDR3 is TGTGCCAGCAGCTTGAGTCAGGGGGCAACTGAAGCTTTCTTT.

The rearrangement uses TRBV28 and TRBJ2-7; D not resolved. V dropped 4 bases and J dropped 9 bases, with 19 bases sitting between them. CDR1 is MDHEN, CDR2 SYDVKM, per germline. The CDR3 covers 14 residues. In DNA, the CDR3 is TGTGCCAGCAGTTGGTCGGAGCTTACCTTCGGGCAGTACTTC. Amino acids: CASSWSELTFGQYF.

This clone appeared a single time. V usage is TRBV6-1 and J usage is TRBJ2-7; no clear D. Germline V gene data show CDR1 as MNHNS and CDR2 as SASEGT. V was shortened by 8 bases and J by 0 bases, with 8 bases between the two germline ends. The CDR3 spans 12 residues. CDR3 sequence: CASWRDSYEQYF. In DNA, the CDR3 is TGTGCCAGCTGGAGAGACTCCTACGAGCAGTACTTC.

This chain joins TRBV5-1 and TRBJ1-1; 10 bases match TRBD1. Losses at the gene ends were 2 bases for V and 3 bases for J; bases not matched to a gene: 1. This CDR3 region has 14 residues. Germline V gene sequence: CDR1 SGHRS, CDR2 YFSETQ. CDR3 in DNA: TGCGCCAGCAGCTTAGGGACAGGGGACACTGAAGCTTTCTTT. It translates to CASSLGTGDTEAFF.

The chain joins TRBV14 to TRBJ1-6, with D perhaps matching TRBD1 (5 bases). CDR1 is SGHDN, CDR2 FVKESK, per germline. The CDR3 extends over 14 amino acids. The germline V and J ends were trimmed by 1 base and 8 bases, with 9 bases remaining between them. The CDR3 nucleotides are TGTGCCAGCAGCCAAGCAGGGTTCTATTCACCCCTCCACTTT. Translation gives CASSQAGFYSPLHF. Combining the CDR3 with reference TRBV14 and TRBJ1-6 gives the whole variable domain EAGVTQFPSHSVIEKGQTVTLRCDPISGHDNLYWYRRVMGKEIKFLLHFVKESKQDESGMPNNRFLAERTGGTYSTLKVQPAELEDSGVYFCASSQAGFYSPLHFGNGTRLTVT.

V and J are TRBV13 and TRBJ2-3; unclear D gene. Germline V gives CDR1 PRHDT, CDR2 FYEKMQ (reference sequence). V lost 3 bases and J 2 bases, leaving 12 bases between the germline ends. The length of the CDR3 is 15 residues. The DNA of the CDR3 is TGTGCCAGCAGCTTGGCAAGTACGAACACAGATACGCAGTATTTT. Translating it yields CASSLASTNTDTQYF.

The genes are TRBV19 and TRBJ1-2; 11 positions agree with TRBD1. This CDR3 is 16 amino acids long. The germline CDR1 and CDR2 sequences are LNHDA and SQIVND (reference sequence). V shed 3 bases and J 4 bases; nucleotides not matched to a gene: 7. CDR3 DNA sequence: TGTGCCAGTAGTATTCCCGGACAGGGGGCTAGCTATGGCTACACCTTC. Residues: CASSIPGQGASYGYTF.

The genes are TRBV2 and TRBJ2-7; 9 bases align to TRBD1. With V trimmed by 3 bases and J by 4 bases, 13 bases remained unmatched. The CDR3 runs 17 residues. Germline V gives CDR1 SNHLY, CDR2 FYNNEI. CDR3 protein: CASSDNAVGQGRYEQYF. The CDR3 nucleotides are TGTGCCAGCAGTGATAACGCCGTTGGACAGGGGAGATACGAGCAGTACTTC.

The V gene is TRBV7-6, the J gene TRBJ2-1; D call uncertain. With 0 bases removed from V and 7 bases from J, the gap between germline ends came to 10 bases. CDR3 length: 14 amino acids. The germline V gene encodes CDR1 SGHVS and CDR2 FNYEAQ. CDR3 DNA sequence: TGTGCCAGCAGCTTAGCAATAGAACGGAATGAGCAGTTCTTC. It is translated as CASSLAIERNEQFF.

This clone has a handful of counts. This chain joins TRBV9 and TRBJ2-7, with D perhaps TRBD2 (6 bases). Deletions cut 3 bases from V and 2 bases from J, with 12 bases between. Germline-derived CDR1 and CDR2 are SGDLS and YYNGEE. This CDR3 spans 14 amino acids. CDR3 amino acids: CASSASGTPYEQYF. CDR3 nucleotide sequence: TGTGCCAGCAGCGCATCCGGGACTCCCTACGAGCAGTACTTC.

The chain couples TRBV7-2 to TRBJ2-7; D possibly corresponds to TRBD2 (5 bases). The CDR3 consists of 13 residues. Between the trimmed V and J ends, which lost 3 bases and 3 bases, there was a span of 9 bases. Germline V CDR1 and CDR2: SGHTA, FQGNSA. The CDR3 region is CASSFERFYEQYF. CDR3 DNA sequence: TGTGCCAGCAGCTTTGAGCGGTTCTACGAGCAGTACTTC.

This chain joins TRBV5-1 and TRBJ1-1; 9 bases fit TRBD1. CDR3 length equals 13 residues. Germline V gene sequence: CDR1 SGHRS, CDR2 YFSETQ. The V gene end was trimmed by 7 bases and the J gene end by 5 bases; junction bases not matched to a gene: 6. The CDR3 loop is CASRQGGGTEAFF. CDR3 DNA: TGCGCCAGCCGACAGGGGGGTGGTACTGAAGCTTTCTTT.

The chain uses TRBV11-3 and TRBJ2-2; D is uncertain. The CDR3 sequence is 14 residues long. V dropped 3 bases and J dropped 4 bases, with 9 bases sitting between them. CDR1 and CDR2 from the germline V gene are SGHNT and YENEEA. Written as DNA, the CDR3 is TGTGCCAGCAGCTTGGGCCCCCTCACCGGGGAGCTGTTTTTT. Its translation is CASSLGPLTGELFF.

The chain employs TRBV10-1 and TRBJ2-2; 8 bases match TRBD2. The V and J ends lost 0 bases and 6 bases, in that order; junction bases with no gene match: 3. Germline CDR1 is WNHNN and CDR2 is SYGVQD (reference sequence). The CDR3 loop spans 15 amino acids. CDR3 bases: TGCGCCAGCAGTGAGTCGAGTAGCGGGGCCGGGGAGCTGTTTTTT. Protein sequence: CASSESSSGAGELFF.

The rearrangement joins TRBV7-9 to TRBJ1-6; D is unresolved. This CDR3 region has 15 residues. V shed 4 bases and J shed 0 bases, with 7 bases lying between them. CDR1 is SEHNR, CDR2 FQNEAQ, per germline (reference sequence). The CDR3 DNA sequence: TGTGCCAGCAGCTCACAGAGCTCCTATAATTCACCCCTCCACTTT. It yields the protein CASSSQSSYNSPLHF.

The chain uses TRBV6-5 and TRBJ2-1, with 8 bases lining up with TRBD1. Germline V gives CDR1 MNHEY, CDR2 SVGAGI. CDR3 length equals 11 residues. Germline trimming cut 6 bases from V and 12 bases from J; bases unmatched to any gene: 4. The CDR3 protein is CASRGQAGQFF. CDR3 coding DNA: TGTGCCAGCAGGGGACAGGCGGGGCAGTTCTTC.

The J gene is TRBJ2-7, the V gene TRBV29-1; 8 bases fit TRBD1. Germline trimming cut 7 bases from V and 1 base from J; bases unmatched to any gene: 6. The CDR3 length is 13 residues. CDR1 and CDR2 (germline): SQVTM, ANQGSEA. CDR3 sequence: CSARTGRSYEQYF. The CDR3 nucleotides are TGCAGCGCCCGGACAGGGAGGTCCTACGAGCAGTACTTC.

This chain links TRBV12-5 with TRBJ2-2; a weak D match, TRBD2 (5 bases). CDR3 length: 13 residues. Looked up from germline, CDR1 is LGHNT and CDR2 is FRNRAP. Trimming took off 6 bases at V and 4 bases at J, with 9 bases between the two ends. DNA for the CDR3: TGTGCTAGTGGGAGGGAATCCACCGGGGAGCTGTTTTTT. It translates to CASGRESTGELFF.

This rearrangement joins TRBV5-1 to TRBJ1-6; D not resolved. This CDR3 comprises 15 residues. The germline gives CDR1 SGHRS, CDR2 YFSETQ. With 0 bases removed from V and 8 bases from J, the gap between germline ends came to 12 bases. CDR3 sequence reads: CASSLAGLRYSPLHF. Here the CDR3 DNA reads TGCGCCAGCAGCTTGGCAGGCCTCAGATATTCACCCCTCCACTTT.

The chain recombines TRBV7-9 with TRBJ2-1, with 10 bases that match TRBD1. Losses at the gene ends were 5 bases for V and 3 bases for J; bases not matched to a gene: 4. CDR1 SEHNR and CDR2 FQNEAQ come from the germline V gene (reference sequence). CDR3 size: 15 residues. The CDR3 loop is CASSATGGYYNEQFF. The CDR3 coding sequence is TGTGCCAGCAGCGCGACAGGGGGCTACTACAATGAGCAGTTCTTC.

Here the CDR3 DNA reads TGTGCCAGCAGTTACCTCGGGACTAGCGGGGCATATGAGCAGTTCTTC. The encoded protein is CASSYLGTSGAYEQFF. The J gene is TRBJ2-1, the V gene TRBV6-5, with 13 bases that match TRBD2. V lost 2 bases to trimming and J lost 8 bases; unmatched junction nucleotides: 6. This CDR3 is built from 16 residues. The V gene's germline CDR1 is MNHEY and CDR2 SVGAGI.

The chain has TRBV5-1 and TRBJ1-4; 7 bases agree with TRBD1. CDR3 length: 14 residues. The germline V gene encodes CDR1 SGHRS and CDR2 YFSETQ. The J segment lost 4 bases and the V segment lost 3 bases, leaving 3 bases of the junction unmatched. For the CDR3, the DNA is TGCGCCAGCAGCTCGGGACAGTTTAATGAAAAACTGTTTTTT. Its protein is CASSSGQFNEKLFF.

This sequence joins TRBV27 and TRBJ1-2; the D gene is possibly TRBD1 (6 bases). With 6 bases removed from V and 1 base from J, the gap between germline ends came to 15 bases. The CDR3 runs 15 residues. CDR1 is MNHEY, CDR2 SMNVEV, per germline (reference sequence). Here the CDR3 DNA reads TGTGCCAGCAGAGGGCACGAGGGGGTTAACTATGGCTACACCTTC. Translated: CASRGHEGVNYGYTF.

The CDR3 region has the DNA TGTGCCAGCAGCTTAGGACGCAGGGTCCCCATTAATGAAAAACTGTTTTTT. This codes for CASSLGRRVPINEKLFF. The chain is built from TRBV11-2 and TRBJ1-4; TRBD1 might be the D (5 bases). This CDR3 comprises 17 residues. V was clipped by 1 base and J by 4 bases, with 16 bases between them. Germline-derived CDR1 and CDR2 are SGHAT and FQNNGV. Full variable domain (outside the CDR3, taken from reference TRBV11-2 and TRBJ1-4): EAGVAQSPRYKIIEKRQSVAFWCNPISGHATLYWYQQILGQGPKLLIQFQNNGVVDDSQLPKDRFSAERLKGVDSTLKIQPAKLEDSAVYLCASSLGRRVPINEKLFFGSGTQLSVL.